This TCR beta chain was recovered during a study of CD8 T cells in Susac syndrome. Germline V gene sequence: CDR1 DFQATT, CDR2 SNEGSKA (reference sequence). Trimming removed 1 base at V and 3 bases at J, with 16 bases between. This CDR3 contains 15 residues. Study results and caveats: TCR sequencing and HLA analysis covered a relatively small number of individuals.

RNA in amounts of about 0.5 to 1 ug was reverse transcribed with random hexamers. Across 54 Vbeta and 13 Jbeta, immunoSEQ multiplex PCR amplified TCR beta CDR3. TCRdb reanalysed the immunoSEQ multiplex PCR reads using MiXCR and keeps one entry per CDR3 protein. Altogether roughly 180,000 distinct CDR3 sequences are present, around 95% being singletons, with the ten largest covering 0.11% to 0.15%. About this clonotype: The antigen remains unidentified.

The receptor was derived from a human donor in good health. Sequences were obtained from CD4+ T cells from PBMCs. J is TRBJ2-7 and V is TRBV20-1; D possibly matches TRBD1 or TRBD2 (5 bases each). CDR3 sequence reads: CSARGDLRRLYEQYF. The CDR3 bases are TGCAGTGCTAGAGGGGACCTCAGAAGGCTCTACGAGCAGTACTTC.